This T cell receptor beta chain is drawn from a study of OX40 agonist ivuxolimab in advanced cancers. Profiling relied on immunoSEQ multiplex PCR, and the TCRdb table lists in-frame clones only, not all of them. The sample lists 63,000 or so clones, about 89% occurring once. There are 14 residues in the CDR3. Trimming shortened V by 1 base and J by 4 bases, and 8 bases separated the two germline ends. CDR1 LNHNV and CDR2 YYDKDF come from the germline V gene (reference sequence). The TCR comes from an adult with an advanced solid tumor such as melanoma, head and neck, liver or kidney cancer. The chain has TRBV15 and TRBJ1-5; no reliable D call. Material: CD4+ or CD8+ T cells sorted from blood, obtained in a trial of the OX40 agonist ivuxolimab. CDR3 DNA sequence: TGTGCCACCAGCAGAGCGTCTGGGAATCAGCCCCAGCATTTT. Translation gives CATSRASGNQPQHF. Using reference TRBV15 and TRBJ1-5 for the parts outside the CDR3, the full variable domain is DAMVIQNPRYQVTQFGKPVTLSCSQTLNHNVMYWYQQKSSQAPKLLFHYYDKDFNNEADTPDNFQSRRPNTSFCFLDIRSPGLGDTAMYLCATSRASGNQPQHFGDGTRLSIL.